The next 15 T cell receptor beta chains were all read from a single sample in a study of response to subunit inactivated influenza vaccine. MiXCR was run by TCRdb on the RT-PCR reads, yielding one entry per CDR3 protein. This repertoire shows 500,000 to 550,000 distinct CDR3 sequences, approximately 7.7% found once; its top ten account for over 10%. The sample consisted of PBMCs from blood, taken about 24 months after vaccination. Every receptor here comes from a man aged 50 to 69 who received an inactivated influenza vaccine.

The rearrangement joins TRBV6-2 or TRBV6-3 to TRBJ2-3; no reliable D call. Germline CDR1 is MNHEY and CDR2 is SVGEGT. Trimming removed 2 bases at V and 2 bases at J, with 11 bases between. CDR3 length: 15 amino acids. CDR3 amino acids: CASSYGRRYTDTQYF. The CDR3 DNA sequence: TGTGCCAGCAGTTACGGGCGGCGATACACAGATACGCAGTATTTT.

This clonotype has at least ten counts. The chain uses TRBV12-3 or TRBV12-4 and TRBJ1-5; 11 nucleotides align to TRBD1. J was trimmed by 7 bases and V by 4 bases; bases with no gene match: 3. The CDR3 runs to 14 residues. This CDR3 is CASSSDRGPQPQHF. The CDR3 nucleotides read TGTGCCAGCAGTTCGGACAGGGGGCCCCAGCCCCAGCATTTT.

The table lists this clonotype with many counts. The chain uses TRBV5-1 and TRBJ2-1; 8 nucleotides match TRBD1. This CDR3 has 14 residues. Germline V gene sequence: CDR1 SGHRS, CDR2 YFSETQ. V trimming: 0 bases; J trimming: 8 bases; junction bases outside the gene matches: 4. The CDR3 loop reads CASSLAPGGDEQFF. CDR3 coding DNA: TGCGCCAGCAGCTTGGCCCCAGGGGGCGATGAGCAGTTCTTC.

V is TRBV7-2 and J is TRBJ2-7; a weak D match, TRBD2 (5 bases). Trimming shortened V by 2 bases and J by 6 bases, and 14 bases separated the two germline ends. This CDR3 contains 14 residues. The germline CDR1 and CDR2 sequences are SGHTA and FQGNSA. The CDR3 region is CASSLQRAGPEQYF. The DNA for the CDR3 is TGTGCCAGCAGCTTACAGAGGGCCGGGCCCGAGCAGTACTTC.

The rearrangement joins TRBV5-1 to TRBJ2-7; maybe TRBD1 (6 bases). Looked up from germline, CDR1 is SGHRS and CDR2 is YFSETQ. The CDR3 contains 13 residues. V was pared by 3 bases and J by 5 bases, with 12 bases between. CDR3 protein: CASSSLSGDEQYF. As DNA, the CDR3 is TGCGCCAGCAGCTCGCTCTCAGGGGACGAGCAGTACTTC.

The chain recombines TRBV20-1 with TRBJ2-5, with 12 bases aligning to TRBD2. The germline V gene encodes CDR1 DFQATT and CDR2 SNEGSKA (reference sequence). This CDR3 comprises 18 residues. V shed 6 bases and J 5 bases; nucleotides not matched to a gene: 19. CDR3 sequence: CSAPDPGLAGPRRETQYF. DNA of the CDR3: TGCAGTGCACCTGATCCGGGACTAGCGGGCCCTCGAAGGGAGACCCAGTACTTC.

The chain employs TRBV5-6 and TRBJ1-2; the match to TRBD1 covers 8 bases. Trimming cost V 2 bases and J 4 bases; bases outside gene matches: 4. The CDR3 length is 14 residues. CDR1 SGHDT and CDR2 YYEEEE come from the germline V gene. CDR3: CASSFRTGSYGYTF. The CDR3 region has the DNA TGTGCCAGCAGCTTTAGGACAGGGAGCTATGGCTACACCTTC.

The chain employs TRBV29-1 and TRBJ2-3, with D tentatively TRBD2 (6 bases). Trimming pared 3 bases from V and 0 bases from J, leaving 13 bases between. Germline V gene data show CDR1 as SQVTM and CDR2 as ANQGSEA. CDR3 length: 15 amino acids. The DNA of the CDR3 is TGCAGCGTTGACGGAGGGGTTCGAAGCACAGATACGCAGTATTTT. It codes for CSVDGGVRSTDTQYF.

The gene calls are TRBV6-1 and TRBJ2-7; 11 bases match TRBD1. Unmatched junction bases numbered 8, after V lost 7 bases and J lost 3 bases. From germline, CDR1 is MNHNS and CDR2 SASEGT. The CDR3 runs to 15 residues. The CDR3 DNA sequence: TGTGCCAGCAAAATGGGACAGGGGGGAATCTACGAGCAGTACTTC. Amino acid sequence: CASKMGQGGIYEQYF.

V usage is TRBV18 and J usage is TRBJ2-1; D may be TRBD2 (5 bases). V was trimmed by 5 bases and J by 6 bases, leaving 20 bases between them. There are 16 residues in the CDR3. In germline, CDR1 is KGHSH, CDR2 LQKENI. Written as DNA, the CDR3 is TGTGCCAGCTCAGGTCTAGCCCCCCTTGGTGGCAATGAGCAGTTCTTC. This encodes CASSGLAPLGGNEQFF.

The genes are TRBV5-1 and TRBJ2-7, with 7 bases matching TRBD2. J was trimmed by 3 bases and V by 0 bases; bases with no gene match: 6. Germline loops: CDR1 SGHRS, CDR2 YFSETQ. CDR3 length: 15 amino acids. The CDR3 sequence: CASSLGPSGNYEQYF. The CDR3 region has the DNA TGCGCCAGCAGCTTGGGGCCTAGCGGAAACTACGAGCAGTACTTC.

This clonotype was counted many times. The CDR3 coding sequence is TGTGCCAGCAGAAGAGCGGGAGGGACTTACAATGAGCAGTTCTTC. The encoded protein is CASRRAGGTYNEQFF. The chain is built from TRBV28 and TRBJ2-1, with 10 bases fitting TRBD2. The junction had 6 bases not matched to a gene; V was cut back by 6 bases and J by 4 bases. The CDR3 contains 15 residues. The germline gives CDR1 MDHEN, CDR2 SYDVKM.

In its sample, this clonotype was seen a few times. DNA of the CDR3: TGTGCCAGCACCGGACAGGCAACTAATGAAAAACTGTTTTTT. Its translation: CASTGQATNEKLFF. The chain couples TRBV6-2 or TRBV6-3 to TRBJ1-4, with 7 positions matching TRBD1. This CDR3 comprises 14 residues. CDR1 MNHEY and CDR2 SVGEGT come from the germline V gene. The trim removed 7 bases at V and 0 bases at J, leaving 2 bases unmatched.

This clonotype was found many times. V usage is TRBV6-5 and J usage is TRBJ1-1; D may be TRBD1 (5 bases). V was pared by 5 bases and J by 3 bases, with 16 bases between. Germline assignment: CDR1 MNHEY and CDR2 SVGAGI. The CDR3 extends over 15 amino acids. CDR3 coding DNA: TGTGCCAGCAGTGACACGAGCAGAGGGGACACTGAAGCTTTCTTT. It encodes CASSDTSRGDTEAFF.

Concerning this clonotype: This could be a read error, since a much larger clone is one nucleotide away. The CDR3 sequence is CASSLNNYGYTF. CDR3 bases: TGTGCCAGCAGCTTAAATAACTATGGCTACACCTTC. This chain links TRBV11-2 with TRBJ1-2; no clear D gene. Trimming removed 2 bases from V and 1 base from J, with 2 bases in between. The CDR3 totals 12 residues. Germline-derived CDR1 and CDR2 are SGHAT and FQNNGV.